This T cell receptor beta chain was retrieved from a study of T cell changes during pregnancy in multiple sclerosis. V was cut by 4 bases and J by 1 base, with 12 bases left in between. The CDR3 length is 15 residues. Germline V gene data show CDR1 as KGHSH and CDR2 as LQKENI. Libraries were prepared by immunoSEQ multiplex PCR; TCRdb keeps only in-frame clonotypes and omits some of them. The data contain about 39,000 clones, 90% to 95% of them singletons. The chain carries TRBV18 and TRBJ2-3; perhaps TRBD2 as D (6 bases). The sequencing used CD4+ T cells from peripheral blood mononuclear cells, collected after pregnancy. This receptor was identified in a female donor with multiple sclerosis, enrolled in a pregnancy study. The CDR3 bases are TGTGCCAGCTCACTTAGGGACTCCCGCACAGATACGCAGTATTTT. The encoded protein is CASSLRDSRTDTQYF.